This T cell receptor beta chain emerged from a study of tumor-infiltrating lymphocytes in primary liver carcinoma. As for the study in general: Samples produced roughly 3.65 to 7.5 million productive TCRbeta reads, comparable across tissue types.

Scientists recovered RNA and DNA together from around 20-30 mg of unsorted bulk tissue. The CDR3 extends over 14 amino acids. The germline V gene encodes CDR1 SGHTA and CDR2 FQGTGA. V shed 8 bases and J shed 4 bases, with 15 bases lying between them. Study observations and caveats: Lower overlap was observed for tumor-adjacent and tumor-blood pairs relative to tumor region pairs. Tumor top-250-clone fraction significantly exceeded that of blood (p = 0.039).

cDNA specific to TCR beta was made from about 550 ng of total RNA, with a constant-region primer employed for priming. Employing slightly modified ARM-PCR, three nested multiplex PCR rounds were run, and these gave rise to the TCR beta libraries. With TRBV1-TRBV30 forward primers and a C-beta reverse primer, the first two PCR rounds were run for 9 to 10 cycles each. From the multiplex PCR reads, TCRdb called clonotypes with MiXCR, one entry per CDR3 protein. The table has approximately 53,000 distinct CDR3 sequences, 60% to 80% seen once; the top ten hold roughly a quarter. This clonotype was found once. The target antigen is unknown.

Source material: liver tumor tissue from sampling region 5. The subset is: tumor region T5, tumor centre. The chain couples TRBV7-3 to TRBJ2-1; D is perhaps TRBD2 (5 bases). The source is a man between 40 and 49 years old with primary liver carcinoma and hepatitis B virus infection. The CDR3 nucleotides are TGTGCCAGCGCTGAGCGGCGCTCTTACAATGAGCAGTTCTTC. The encoded protein is CASAERRSYNEQFF.